A selection of T cell receptor beta chains follows, all from one sample in a study of graft-versus-host responses after intestinal transplantation. Repertoires were generated with immunoSEQ multiplex PCR, while TCRdb's copy carries only in-frame clones and drops some. This sample carries tens of thousands of clones, 90% of them seen once, and the ten largest clones take around 0.11%. Their target antigens are unknown. The specimen was unstimulated CD4+ T cells sorted from spleen or lymph node cells, collected before intestinal transplant. The receptors were gathered from a human donor who received an intestinal transplant. Each CDR3 is given with its conserved first and last residue. Fields, in order: V gene, J gene, clone size, CDR3 protein. Rows may omit the clone size; those that give it use once, few, many or a size class.

TRBV2,TRBJ2-3,NA,CASRKLAGVVDTQYF
TRBV7-2,TRBJ1-2,NA,CASSLVRTDFYGYTF
TRBV5-8,TRBJ1-2,NA,CASSLAQGATGYTF
TRBV13,TRBJ2-6,NA,CASSSRVPNRSGANVLTF
TRBV10-1,TRBJ2-3,few,CASSESGRPSGGGDTQYF
TRBV25-1,TRBJ2-3,NA,CASSGFTGTSGYTDTQYF
TRBV7-8,TRBJ1-4,NA,CASSLGVGGKLFF
TRBV29-1,TRBJ2-1,NA,CSVRNRGYYNEQFF
TRBV7-9,TRBJ2-5,NA,CASSLKEFLAWETQYF
TRBV19,TRBJ1-2,once,CASSIALGQNYGYTF
TRBV14,TRBJ2-5,NA,CASIPGLRRLSQETQYF
TRBV29-1,TRBJ1-5,NA,CSVEGQGNQPQHF
TRBV7-9,TRBJ1-1,NA,CASSLGQPNTEAFF
TRBV18,TRBJ1-1,NA,CASSPDKNTEAFF
TRBV7-2,TRBJ2-7,few,CASSLGDLAGGAYEQYF
TRBV6-5,TRBJ2-7,NA,CASSRREGHIYF
TRBV4-1,TRBJ2-1,NA,CASSQASGVGNEQFF
TRBV5-1,TRBJ1-1,NA,CASSLVGAGGPEAFF
TRBV4-2,TRBJ2-3,NA,CASSQDRASGGPRVGTQYF
TRBV2,TRBJ2-7,NA,CASRGQPYEQYF
TRBV18,TRBJ2-7,NA,CASSGRQGSTYEQYF
TRBV6-1,TRBJ2-5,NA,CASSEGGAGQETQYF
TRBV5-1,TRBJ2-2,NA,CASSPGQGRDTGELFF
TRBV19,TRBJ2-1,NA,CAIGNTRGSYNEQFF
TRBV29-1,TRBJ2-3,NA,CSIQGDTDTQYF
TRBV5-1,TRBJ2-2,NA,CASSLTDYTGELFF
TRBV28,TRBJ1-5,NA,CASSMTGGGNQPQHF
TRBV10-3,TRBJ1-1,NA,CAIRTGIEAFF
TRBV6-5,TRBJ1-2,NA,CASSYDAPGQGAGYTF
TRBV27,TRBJ1-1,NA,CASSLRGLMNTEAFF
TRBV18,TRBJ2-7,NA,CASSPLTGATEQYF
TRBV18,TRBJ1-5,NA,CASSPAADSRNQPQHF
TRBV6-1,TRBJ2-3,once,CASSVLAGGLFSDTQYF
TRBV7-8,TRBJ1-4,NA,CASTPDSPQEKLFF
TRBV18,TRBJ1-1,NA,CASSPVSGADTEAFF
TRBV18,TRBJ1-1,NA,CASSPRTGGEAFF
TRBV6-5,TRBJ2-1,NA,CASSYSINGRGQFF
TRBV18,TRBJ2-7,NA,CASSPTSGGPGSYEQYF
TRBV5-1,TRBJ2-5,once,CASTQQPSSGEETQYF
TRBV19,TRBJ1-5,NA,CASSIDQGTGSQPQHF
TRBV7-3,TRBJ1-2,NA,CASSTSQGAPANYGYTF
TRBV5-3,TRBJ2-3,NA,CARSSWGTSGGAGTDTQYF
TRBV5-1,TRBJ2-2,NA,CASSLIENTGELFF
TRBV10-1,TRBJ2-7,NA,CASSRTGSSYEQYF